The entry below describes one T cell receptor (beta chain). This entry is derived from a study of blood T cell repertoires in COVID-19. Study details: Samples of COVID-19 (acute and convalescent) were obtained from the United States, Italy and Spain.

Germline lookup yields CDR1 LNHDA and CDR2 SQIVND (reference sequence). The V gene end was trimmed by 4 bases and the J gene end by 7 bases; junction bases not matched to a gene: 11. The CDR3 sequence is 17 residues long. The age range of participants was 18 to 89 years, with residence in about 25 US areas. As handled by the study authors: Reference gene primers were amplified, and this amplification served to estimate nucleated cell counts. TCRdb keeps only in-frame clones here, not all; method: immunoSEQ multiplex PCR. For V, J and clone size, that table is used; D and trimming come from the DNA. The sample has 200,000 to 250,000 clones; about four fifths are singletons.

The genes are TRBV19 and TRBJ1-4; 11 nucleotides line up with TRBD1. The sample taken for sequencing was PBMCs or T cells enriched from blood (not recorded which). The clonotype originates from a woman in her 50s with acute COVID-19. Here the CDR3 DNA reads TGTGCCAGTAGTACTTGGACAGGGGGCGGAAGGAGTGAAAAACTGTTTTTT. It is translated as CASSTWTGGGRSEKLFF.